The present TCR beta chain was sequenced within a study of T-cell memory formation after mild COVID-19. Germline V gene data show CDR1 as SQVTM and CDR2 as ANQGSEA. Between the trimmed V and J ends, which lost 7 bases and 2 bases, there was a span of 10 bases. The CDR3 is 12 residues long. TCRdb redid the calling of the 5' RACE reads with MiXCR, one entry per CDR3 protein. The sample carries roughly 510,000 distinct CDR3 sequences, 15% to 20% recorded once. This clonotype was seen a handful of times. Sequences were obtained from PBMCs or a T cell subset sorted from them (not recorded which). The chain couples TRBV29-1 to TRBJ2-3; D gene unclear. The clonotype was recovered from an adult woman who had mild COVID-19 (a few samples of this study predate the infection). Cell type and time point are not known. The CDR3 region has the DNA TGCAGCGAGAAGAGCTCCACAGATACGCAGTATTTT. It codes for CSEKSSTDTQYF.